This record looks at one TCR beta chain sequence and its context. There are 16 residues in the CDR3. The germline CDR1 and CDR2 sequences are DFQATT and SNEGSKA (reference sequence). Between the trimmed V and J ends, which lost 6 bases and 0 bases, there was a span of 18 bases. Library preparation (for TCRbeta) was performed with unique molecular identifiers. TCRdb redid the calling of the PCR reads with MiXCR, one entry per CDR3 protein. The data hold about 610,000 distinct CDR3 sequences, with roughly a tenth observed a single time. The record originates from a study of T-cell reconstitution after alpha-beta-depleted transplantation in children.

This material consisted of PBMCs from the stem cell graft donor, taken from the stem cell graft. The V and J genes are TRBV20-1 and TRBJ2-1, with D possibly TRBD2 on 6 matching bases. This receptor was obtained from a human donor who donated a stem cell graft to a child with acute myeloid leukemia. CDR3 nucleotides: TGCAGTGCAAGACTAGAGGTTCCTCTCTCCTACAATGAGCAGTTCTTC. This encodes CSARLEVPLSYNEQFF.